This paragraph covers one TCR beta chain sequence. No antigen is known for it. These data are taken from a study of T cell responses to AZD1222 COVID-19 vaccine. Study-level findings and limits: Seropositive AZD1222 recipients at baseline numbered only five or six.

The protocol was immunoSEQ multiplex PCR, while the TCRdb copy is restricted to in-frame clones and leaves out a portion. The table has 120,000 to 150,000 clones, 88% seen once; the top ten hold about 3.1%. Per germline, CDR1 SGHRS and CDR2 YFSETQ. The CDR3 is 13 amino acids. After removal of 3 bases from V and 3 bases from J, the junction contained 2 bases not matched to a gene. This receptor was taken from an adult who received the AZD1222 COVID-19 vaccine. The sequences come from peripheral blood, collected 28 days after the second AZD1222 dose. The rearrangement joins TRBV5-1 to TRBJ2-7; 8 nucleotides match TRBD1. CDR3 protein: CASSYGQGYEQYF. DNA of the CDR3: TGCGCCAGCAGCTACGGACAGGGCTACGAGCAGTACTTC.